This entry features one TCR beta chain sequence. Germline V gene sequence: CDR1 SGHNT, CDR2 YYREEE (reference sequence). Between the trimmed V and J ends, which lost 4 bases and 0 bases, there was a span of 14 bases. The CDR3 loop spans 16 amino acids. The sample originates from a study of cytomegalovirus exposure and HLA in healthy donors. The PCR was carried out with 60 Vbeta primers and 13 Jbeta primers. Assay used: immunoSEQ multiplex PCR; TCRdb lists only in-frame clones, some missing. The table lists 120,000 or so clones, around four fifths of them singletons. The TCR originated in a human donor in good health. The material sequenced was PBMCs. V usage is TRBV5-4 and J usage is TRBJ1-3; D is unclear. As DNA, the CDR3 is TGTGCCAGCAGCCCAGGCAGAACAGACTCTGGAAACACCATATATTTT. Translating it yields CASSPGRTDSGNTIYF.